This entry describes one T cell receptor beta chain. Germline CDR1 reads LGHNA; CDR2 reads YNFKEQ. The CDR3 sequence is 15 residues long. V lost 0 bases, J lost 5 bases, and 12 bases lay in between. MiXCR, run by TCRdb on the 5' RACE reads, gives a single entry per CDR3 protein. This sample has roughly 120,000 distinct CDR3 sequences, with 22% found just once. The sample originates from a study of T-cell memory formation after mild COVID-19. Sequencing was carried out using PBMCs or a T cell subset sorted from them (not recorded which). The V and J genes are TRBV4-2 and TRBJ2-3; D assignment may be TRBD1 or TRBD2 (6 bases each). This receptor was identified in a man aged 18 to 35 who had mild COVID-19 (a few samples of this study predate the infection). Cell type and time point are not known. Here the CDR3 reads CASSQEGGLGDTQYF. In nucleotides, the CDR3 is TGTGCCAGCAGCCAAGAGGGGGGCTTGGGAGATACGCAGTATTTT.